These 5 T cell receptor beta chains were all obtained from the same sample, sequenced in a study of shared clonotypes between healthy human individuals. Only in-frame clones appear in the TCRdb table, and some are missing; sequencing was by immunoSEQ multiplex PCR. This table has about 1.1 million clones, roughly 80% appearing once. The specimen sequenced was memory CD4+ T cells from PBMCs. The subset here: CD45RA-negative fraction. The receptors derive from a young man in good health. Some clones in this sample may be carry-over from other donors' samples.

CDR3 DNA: TGTGCCAGCAGCATCGGGACTGCGATTGAAAACATTCAGTACTTC. Its protein product is CASSIGTAIENIQYF. V is TRBV7-2 and J is TRBJ2-4; weak D call: TRBD2 (6 bases). CDR3 length: 15 residues. From germline, CDR1 is SGHTA and CDR2 FQGNSA. Trimming removed 5 bases from V and 5 bases from J, with 16 bases in between.

The rearrangement joins TRBV4-2 to TRBJ2-7; no definite D call. V lost 2 bases and J 0 bases, leaving 11 bases between the germline ends. Per the germline V gene, CDR1 is LGHNA and CDR2 is YNFKEQ. CDR3 length: 15 residues. The CDR3 bases are TGTGCCAGCAGCCAACTGTATAGGAGCTCCTACGAGCAGTACTTC. Residues: CASSQLYRSSYEQYF.

V gene TRBV18 combines with J gene TRBJ1-1; possible D gene TRBD1, 5 bases. CDR1 is KGHSH, CDR2 LQKENI, per germline. This CDR3 spans 13 amino acids. Trimming left V 1 base short and J 8 bases short, with 11 bases between. The CDR3 is CASSPLVWGEAFF. The CDR3 nucleotides read TGTGCCAGCTCACCACTTGTTTGGGGGGAAGCTTTCTTT. The full variable domain, its missing parts supplied by reference TRBV18 and TRBJ1-1, is NAGVMQNPRHLVRRRGQEARLRCSPMKGHSHVYWYRQLPEEGLKFMVYLQKENIIDESGMPKERFSAEFPKEGPSILRIQQVVRGDSAAYFCASSPLVWGEAFFGQGTRLTVV.

The chain is built from TRBV6-5 and TRBJ1-6; D uncertain. This CDR3 contains 15 residues. Trimming cost V 6 bases and J 7 bases, with 16 bases left between them. Germline CDR1 MNHEY, CDR2 SVGAGI. In DNA, the CDR3 is TGTGCCAGCAGCAACTCGGCACAGTTAAATTCACCCCTCCACTTT. Translated, it gives CASSNSAQLNSPLHF.

The J gene is TRBJ1-1, the V gene TRBV7-2; D remains unclear. V was cut by 3 bases and J by 0 bases, with 5 bases left in between. This CDR3 contains 13 residues. The germline V gene encodes CDR1 SGHTA and CDR2 FQGNSA. The CDR3 DNA is TGTGCCAGCAGCTTCGGGATGAACACTGAAGCTTTCTTT. It specifies CASSFGMNTEAFF.